This TCR beta chain was obtained from a study of cytomegalovirus exposure and HLA in healthy donors (dated by TCRdb to about 2017). Some background on the complete study: An earlier analysis of roughly 610 of the donors reported approximately 280 Gb of sequence data and about 120 million unique TCR beta sequences obtained from roughly 180 million T cells. An early release that covered 500 to 800 HLA-typed donors contained around 300 gigabases of sequencing data and tens of millions of unique TCR sequences. Among the approximately 420 genotyped donors, approximately 77% belonged to the genetic ancestry cluster associated with self-reported Caucasian donors. The study aimed to test whether signatures of past pathogen exposure could be identified by cataloging public T cell receptors. The study used immunosequencing to profile the T cell repertoires of approximately 650 subjects and linked those repertoires to cytomegalovirus serostatus. A separate validation cohort of approximately 120 different subjects was used in addition to the 666-subject first cohort. High-throughput TCR immunosequencing, statistical association of individual TCRs with disease status, and machine learning were combined to predict cytomegalovirus infection status. To study patterns of TCR occurrence, a later analysis re-analyzed previously published TCR beta repertoires from several hundred donors and added high-resolution HLA genotyping. The later analysis used no new phenotypic data to find candidate immune exposures, relying instead on TCR beta sequences and their occurrence across donors. To decide whether each TCR beta V gene segment behaved as functional or pseudogenic, an earlier analysis of some 600 of the donors relied on high-throughput TCR beta sequencing. Donor age, sex, ethnicity and CMV serostatus were collected together with the repertoire data. In a later genetic analysis, genome-wide SNP genotypes for about three fifths of the 666 donors were used, and that subset was treated as a discovery cohort. Every discovery cohort repertoire had been produced on one sequencing platform. Class I and class II HLA loci were covered by the typing at four-digit resolution. Typing coverage varied by locus: 629-630 donors for A, B, C, DRB1 and DQB1; roughly 520 for DQA1; over 600 for DPA1; 450 to 480 for DPB1. Because of strong linkage in the cohort, roughly five DR-DQ haplotypes were treated as single units for association and clustering. Among almost 400 genotyped donors of the cohort, an average of approximately 240,000 unique TCR beta nucleotide sequences were sequenced per donor, roughly 18% of them non-productive. Broad study findings and their caveats: The authors suggested that the approach could potentially be generalized to other disease states and immunological phenotypes. Linkage disequilibrium might explain the correlated functional status among segregating V segments, but an unknown experimental factor could not be excluded. In a later analysis, most CMV-associated TCR beta chains were found to appear HLA-restricted, with HLA associations seemingly driven largely by CMV exposure. Most TCR sequences were seen in very few donors, while some public TCRs were found in many individuals. HLA typing was unavailable for some donors at each locus, so association tests used only the typed subset. The study listed over 150 TCR beta chains as associated with cytomegalovirus. In both the original and validation cohorts, the classifier was reported to diagnose cytomegalovirus status with high specificity and sensitivity. Some IMGT-functional V segments, including TRBV6-2 and TRBV6-3, could not be told apart with the 87-base-pair reads, so those segments were excluded. The earlier analysis of 587 of the donors excluded some 15 rarely observed V segments, including chromosome 9 orphons, because counts were too low. A further reported finding was that TCR beta sequences accurately predicted the HLA-A and HLA-B alleles for most subjects in the first cohort. Three of the identified cytomegalovirus-associated TCR beta chains were confirmed in vitro to be specific for cytomegalovirus antigens. According to a later analysis, parvovirus B19, influenza, CMV and Epstein-Barr virus appeared linked to several top co-occurrence clusters. According to a later genetic analysis, donors in an Asian-associated ancestry cluster had fewer N-insertions in productive TCRs than the roughly 700-donor mean. The only immune exposure information available for the cohort was CMV serostatus. Compared with equally common non-associated chains, HLA-associated TCR beta chains in a later analysis were more clonally expanded and had lower generation probabilities. The presence/absence analyses assumed that sequencing depth was roughly uniform across donors, and that assumption may not be true. When HLA alleles, especially DR and DQ, strongly co-occurred, TCR associations were difficult to assign to individual alleles. This cohort had only TCR beta chains sequenced, and the lack of alpha or paired-chain data limited which features could be detected. An association between a missense DCLRE1C variant and V-gene and J-gene trimming of TCR beta chains was found in a later genetic analysis and replicated in an independent cohort. At a false discovery rate of 0.05, a later analysis linked roughly 17,000 TCR beta sequences to specific HLA alleles. An earlier analysis of around 540 of the donors showed that most TCR beta V segments appeared in productive rearrangements either about 90% or about 30% of the time, which broadly matched IMGT annotations. The sequencing pipeline was judged likely to have produced a cluster of highly shared sequence variants as a technical artifact. A later analysis found that TCR association rates varied across HLA loci, with DRB1 alleles showing the most associated TCRs and HLA-C alleles the fewest.

Library creation used the immunoSEQ multiplex PCR assay. For the multiplex PCR, a mixture combining 60 forward primers for TCR Vbeta segments and 13 reverse primers for TCR Jbeta segments was used. The CDR3 region of rearranged TCR beta genes was amplified from genomic DNA with a multiplex PCR assay. On the Illumina HiSeq System, the amplified TCR beta libraries were sequenced as 87-base-pair reads. The authors processed their data as follows. A later analysis tallied 75 million to 95 million unique TCR beta chains across the 610 or so repertoires, and roughly 11 million of those chains were shared by two or more donors. Raw reads were error-corrected and collapsed into unique sequences with a nearest-neighbor algorithm that merged closely related sequences to remove PCR and sequencing errors. Alignment of CDR3 sequences to IMGT reference sequences was used to assign V, D and J gene segments. For a sequence to be retained, a match of at least six nucleotides was required to both a V gene segment and a J gene segment. A rearrangement was called productive if the CDR3 had no stop codons and remained in frame with V and J, and every other rearrangement was called non-productive. Following IMGT convention, CDR3 was defined as the stretch from the second conserved V-encoded cysteine to the conserved J-encoded phenylalanine. In an earlier analysis of 550 to 650 of the donors, sequences lacking an unambiguous match to a single V gene segment were excluded. An earlier analysis of about 600 of the donors called V segments functional above 56.7% productive rearrangements and segregating when the between-donor standard deviation exceeded 5%. A statistical classification framework was built to diagnose cytomegalovirus status from the catalog of TCR beta chain sequences. In a later analysis, TCR nucleotide sequences were compared against IMGT/GENE-DB human TR gene sequences so that V and J genes could be assigned. The TCRdist pipeline was used in a later analysis to assign CDR3 sequences and most-parsimonious VDJ recombination scenarios. In a later analysis, each TCR beta chain was defined by its CDR3 amino acid sequence together with its V-gene family, and reads without a unique V-gene family were excluded. A later analysis removed over 500 highly shared, low-generation-probability nucleotide sequences to deal with suspected cross-contamination and a sequencing artifact. In a later analysis, a clonal expansion index for each public chain was calculated from normalized within-repertoire ranks of inferred template counts. In a later analysis, generation probabilities were computed using a VDJ recombination model fitted to out-of-frame rearrangements, and the results were checked against IGoR. In a later analysis, hypergeometric tests were used to score TCR-TCR, TCR-HLA and TCR-CMV co-occurrence, with a repertoire-size bias correction applied to TCR pairs. In a later analysis, false discovery rates were estimated by permuting HLA or CMV assignments 20 times. In a later analysis, co-occurring TCRs were grouped using DBSCAN, with TCRdist sequence similarity added in when clustering inside HLA-allele-positive subsets. Repertoires with fewer than 30,000 or more than 120,000 public chains were left out of co-occurrence clustering, as were five repertoires with anomalous nucleotide sharing. As stored in TCRdb, this immuneACCESS dataset retains in-frame rearrangements with V and J assigned. A fraction of the clones does not appear; measured against another copy, unresolved V genes explain less than half of the discrepancy, and the remainder lacks a known reason. V, J and clone size reflect that table, while D and trimming were determined from the DNA. For this sample there are 150,000 to 170,000 clones; 75% to 85% appear just once. Approximately 8% of the sample belongs to the ten largest clones.

The cohort comprised 666 healthy bone marrow donors. At the time of sampling, all cohort members were nominally healthy, though unrecorded immune exposures were likely present. The donor was CMV seropositive and belonged to the group of 270 or so seropositive cohort members. Each donor provided a peripheral blood sample, and peripheral blood mononuclear cells were used for TCR beta sequencing. The Qiagen DNeasy Blood Extraction Kit was used to extract genomic DNA from the blood cell samples. Concerning this clone: Its antigen has not been determined. Base-call qualities are not available, and no considerably larger clone is one nucleotide away.

The CDR1 and CDR2 encoded by the germline V gene are MDHEN and SYDVKM. Clipping removes 6 bases from V and 3 bases from J, with 9 as the unmatched junction base count. The CDR3, from cysteine to phenylalanine, totals 15 residues. Only the CDR3 part of the read is kept: 45 bases, read in frame from the first base. The chain couples TRBV28 to TRBJ2-3, with 7 central nucleotides matching TRBD2. The sample was PBMCs. This clonotype originated in a man aged 25 to 40 in good health and CMV-seropositive. The nucleotides are TGTGCCAGCAGCCCGCGGGGGAGTGGTACAGATACGCAGTATTTT. This is translated as CASSPRGSGTDTQYF.